This TCR beta chain was sequenced in a study of neoadjuvant anti-PD-1 for oral cavity cancer. Time point described: after neoadjuvant nivolumab, at surgical resection. These oral cavity squamous cell carcinomas were HPV-negative and locally advanced. Germline lookup yields CDR1 SGHTA and CDR2 FQGNSA. The CDR3 length is 13 residues. Trimming shortened V by 2 bases and J by 6 bases, and 10 bases separated the two germline ends. Profiling relied on immunoSEQ multiplex PCR, and the TCRdb table lists in-frame clones only, not all of them. The sample consists of 6,000 to 8,500 clones, approximately 60% of them appearing once. This clone was seen a handful of times. Its cognate antigen is unknown. Findings and limits, study-wide: Post-nivolumab, blood T cell clonality was significantly elevated in non-responders.

The source of this sequence is a person between 35 and 79 years old with oral cavity squamous cell carcinoma. The chain links TRBV7-2 to TRBJ1-2; D not certain. This specimen consisted of PBMCs, obtained after nivolumab (anti-PD-1) treatment. For the CDR3, the DNA is TGTGCCAGCAGCTTACAAGGAAGCGATGGCTACACCTTC. The encoded protein is CASSLQGSDGYTF.